Each of the 24 T cell receptor beta chains below was sequenced from the same sample in a study of regulatory T cells in long-lasting Graves disease (dated by TCRdb to the early 2020s). Reading the label with the study, this specimen's time point is: persistent/refractory GD, antithyroid drugs over 5 years with positive TRAb. For both TCR sequencing and RNA sequencing, RNA was extracted from PBMCs in TRIzol. The protocol used for the library was multiplex PCR. The instrument was an Illumina HiSeq 4000. TCR beta libraries were built with iRepertoire HTBI primers and Arm-PCR amplification of CDR3 regions. TCRdb cleaned the public reads at Q25 with fastp, built clones with MiXCR and kept in-frame beta chains. Every entry covers one CDR3 protein and lists the most common genes and DNA from its rows. Within this sample are approximately 350,000 distinct CDR3 sequences, with roughly 23% of them counted one time only. The top ten clonotypes cover less than 30% of the sample.

Material: peripheral blood mononuclear cells (PBMCs), obtained when the disease was refractory, from a patient treated with antithyroid drugs. The source of these receptors is a woman aged 40-49 years with Graves disease. Donor details come from another sample of the same person, matched by shared clones.

This clonotype was counted only a few times. The rearrangement links TRBV5-1 to TRBJ1-1; D is ambiguous. V shed 4 bases and J shed 7 bases, with 14 bases lying between them. Germline values: CDR1 SGHRS, CDR2 YFSETQ. CDR3 length: 13 amino acids. The CDR3 region has the DNA TGCGCCAGCAGCCCAACTGGAAATCTTGAAGCTTTCTTT. It translates to CASSPTGNLEAFF.

On this clonotype itself: It may be a read error: a sequence one base away is much more abundant. The rearrangement joins TRBV20-1 to TRBJ2-5, with 9 bases fitting TRBD2. Germline CDR1 DFQATT, CDR2 SNEGSKA (reference sequence). CDR3 length: 15 residues. V lost 0 bases and J lost 4; bases outside the gene matches: 6. The CDR3 region is CSARDSPAGGETQYF. The CDR3 nucleotides read TGCAGTGCTAGAGACTCCCCAGCGGGAGGAGAGACCCAGTACTTC.

This clonotype appeared many times. The chain employs TRBV20-1 and TRBJ1-5, with a tentative D call TRBD1 (6 bases). Trimming stripped 6 bases from V and 0 bases from J, with 15 bases between. The germline V gene has CDR1 DFQATT and CDR2 SNEGSKA (reference sequence). The CDR3 is 15 amino acids. CDR3 sequence: CSAHQGKYSNQPQHF. The DNA of the CDR3 is TGCAGTGCGCACCAGGGGAAGTATAGCAATCAGCCCCAGCATTTT.

The CDR3 loop is CSASLDHSGRFGYTF. The DNA for the CDR3 is TGCAGTGCTAGCTTGGACCACAGTGGGAGGTTCGGCTACACCTTC. The chain joins TRBV20-1 to TRBJ1-2; D is uncertain. V lost 3 bases and J 8 bases, leaving 22 bases between the germline ends. Germline CDR1 and CDR2: DFQATT and SNEGSKA (reference sequence). This CDR3 is built from 15 residues.

This clonotype was detected only a few times. This sequence joins TRBV7-9 and TRBJ2-7, with D perhaps being TRBD1 or TRBD2 (5 bases each). V lost 8 bases, J lost 3 bases, and 11 bases lay in between. The germline V gene has CDR1 SEHNR and CDR2 FQNEAQ (reference sequence). CDR3 length: 12 residues. The CDR3 coding sequence is TGTGCCAGCGAGGGGCTAGACTACGAGCAGTACTTC. Translating gives CASEGLDYEQYF.

This chain connects TRBV2 to TRBJ2-3; tentative D call: TRBD1 (6 bases). Germline lookup yields CDR1 SNHLY and CDR2 FYNNEI. V lost 7 bases and J lost 1, with 9 bases in between. This CDR3 comprises 13 residues. The CDR3: CASTPGGTDTQYF. Written as DNA, the CDR3 is TGTGCCAGCACGCCAGGGGGCACAGATACGCAGTATTTT.

This clonotype was detected a few times. The J gene is TRBJ1-2, the V gene TRBV5-5, with 7 bases identical to TRBD1. The CDR3 consists of 16 residues. Germline values: CDR1 SGHKS, CDR2 YYEKEE (reference sequence). The V segment lost 3 bases and the J segment 4 bases; nucleotides outside the gene matches: 12. The CDR3 sequence is CASSSQGGSPRYGYTF. DNA for the CDR3: TGTGCCAGCAGCTCCCAGGGGGGCAGCCCGCGCTATGGCTACACCTTC.

The sample holds many counts of this clonotype. The V and J genes are TRBV12-3 or TRBV12-4 and TRBJ2-5; no clear D. The ends were cut back, 11 bases at V and 4 bases at J, with 11 bases in the middle. CDR3 length equals 11 residues. DNA of the CDR3: TGTGCCTCTCGGAGTCTAGAGACCCAGTACTTC. It specifies CASRSLETQYF.

This clonotype was recorded many times. The rearrangement uses TRBV28 and TRBJ2-5, with D possibly being TRBD2 (6 bases). This CDR3 spans 17 amino acids. Germline V gene data show CDR1 as MDHEN and CDR2 as SYDVKM. The V gene lost 6 bases and the J gene lost 5 bases, with 25 bases spanning the gap. CDR3 amino acids: CASSLVPGLLDFETQYF. The CDR3 DNA sequence: TGTGCCAGCAGCTTAGTGCCGGGACTCCTCGATTTCGAGACCCAGTACTTC.

This sequence joins TRBV5-1 and TRBJ2-7, with TRBD2 matching 8 bases. CDR3 size: 15 residues. Germline trimming cut 0 bases from V and 2 bases from J; bases unmatched to any gene: 4. From germline, CDR1 is SGHRS and CDR2 YFSETQ. The CDR3 DNA reads TGCGCCAGCAGCTTGGATCTCGGGAGGGCCTACGAGCAGTACTTC. Amino acids: CASSLDLGRAYEQYF.

CDR3 region: CANSIAGLPDQPQHF. CDR3 in DNA: TGTGCCAACAGCATCGCGGGACTTCCAGATCAGCCCCAGCATTTT. This chain connects TRBV6-2 or TRBV6-3 to TRBJ1-5; a weak D match, TRBD1 (5 bases). Trimming took 10 bases from V and 5 from J, leaving 21 bases between them. CDR1 is MNHEY, CDR2 SVGEGT, per germline. This CDR3 is 15 amino acids long.

This clonotype was recorded a few times. The chain links TRBV28 to TRBJ2-3, with TRBD2 identical over 13 bases. This CDR3 has 17 residues. The J segment lost 4 bases and the V segment lost 6 bases, leaving 10 bases of the junction unmatched. The germline CDR1 and CDR2 sequences are MDHEN and SYDVKM. CDR3 sequence reads: CASSHRTSGRLADTQYF. In DNA form, the CDR3 reads TGTGCCAGCAGCCATAGGACTAGCGGGAGATTGGCAGATACGCAGTATTTT.

This clonotype was picked up many times. The V and J genes are TRBV18 and TRBJ2-5, with unresolved D. The CDR3 length is 11 residues. V dropped 8 bases and J dropped 4 bases, with 8 bases sitting between them. CDR1 is KGHSH and CDR2 is LQKENI in the germline V gene. CDR3 residues: CASSPGETQYF. The CDR3 region has the DNA TGTGCCAGCAGTCCCGGAGAGACCCAGTACTTC.

Only a few counts were recorded for this clonotype. This chain uses TRBV3-1 with TRBJ2-5, with 7 bases that match TRBD2. The germline gives CDR1 LGHDT, CDR2 YNNKEL (reference sequence). This CDR3 is 16 amino acids long. Trimming at V came to 5 bases and at J to 4 bases, leaving 13 bases not matched to a gene. This chain's CDR3 is CASSVGTITGGETQYF. DNA of the CDR3: TGTGCCAGCAGCGTCGGGACTATCACCGGGGGAGAGACCCAGTACTTC.

This clonotype occurred many times. The rearrangement uses TRBV28 and TRBJ2-5; 10 bases align to TRBD1. The V and J ends lost 2 bases and 2 bases, in that order; junction bases with no gene match: 5. Germline CDR1 and CDR2: MDHEN and SYDVKM. The CDR3 loop spans 16 amino acids. CDR3 sequence reads: CASSLETGQGQETQYF. In DNA, the CDR3 is TGTGCCAGCAGTTTAGAAACGGGACAGGGGCAAGAGACCCAGTACTTC.

This clonotype was detected many times. The chain has TRBV28 and TRBJ1-5, with D hard to call. Per the germline V gene, CDR1 is MDHEN and CDR2 is SYDVKM. V was cut by 6 bases and J by 4 bases, with 13 bases left in between. The CDR3 extends over 14 amino acids. The DNA of the CDR3 is TGTGCCAGCAGCTTAGGTGGTTTTAATCAGCCCCAGCATTTT. Translated, it gives CASSLGGFNQPQHF.

J is TRBJ2-3 and V is TRBV7-8; D gene unclear. CDR3 size: 14 residues. Trimming took off 1 base at V and 2 bases at J, with 7 bases between the two ends. Germline-derived CDR1 and CDR2 are SGHVS and FQNEAQ. This CDR3 is CASSLGDITDTQYF. The CDR3 DNA reads TGTGCCAGCAGCTTAGGAGACATCACAGATACGCAGTATTTT.

The sample holds many counts of this clonotype. CDR3 in DNA: TGTGCCAGCAGTTTAGAAAGCCGAAGGACCCAGTACTTC. Its translation: CASSLESRRTQYF. The gene calls are TRBV12-3 or TRBV12-4 and TRBJ2-5; unclear D gene. V was cut by 1 base and J by 7 bases, with 10 bases left in between. CDR3 size: 13 residues.

Many counts were recorded for this clonotype. The chain employs TRBV28 and TRBJ1-1, with a tentative D call TRBD1 (5 bases). Per germline, CDR1 MDHEN and CDR2 SYDVKM. The V and J ends lost 3 bases and 1 base respectively, with 12 bases between them. The CDR3 length is 15 residues. CDR3 region: CASSLRTFSNTEAFF. In DNA, the CDR3 is TGTGCCAGCAGTTTGCGGACATTTTCGAACACTGAAGCTTTCTTT.

There are many counts of this clonotype. V and J are TRBV2 and TRBJ2-5, with 7 bases fitting TRBD2. The CDR3 covers 15 residues. CDR1 and CDR2 from the germline V gene are SNHLY and FYNNEI. The trim removed 3 bases at V and 1 base at J, leaving 5 bases unmatched. CDR3 sequence (DNA): TGTGCCAGCAGTGATACTAGCGCCTTCCAAGAGACCCAGTACTTC. Protein product: CASSDTSAFQETQYF.

The gene calls are TRBV4-1 and TRBJ2-5; D gene ambiguous. Germline CDR1 MGHRA, CDR2 YSYEKL. The germline V and J ends were trimmed by 1 base and 4 bases, with 16 bases remaining between them. This CDR3 is built from 16 residues. The CDR3 sequence: CASSQGVALGPETQYF. As DNA, the CDR3 is TGCGCCAGCAGCCAAGGTGTGGCCCTAGGGCCAGAGACCCAGTACTTC.

This clonotype was seen many times. This chain connects TRBV12-3 or TRBV12-4 to TRBJ1-6; D gene unclear. This CDR3 comprises 14 residues. The ends were cut back, 3 bases at V and 5 bases at J, with 8 bases in the middle. CDR3 region: CASSFGPNNSPLHF. Here the CDR3 DNA reads TGTGCCAGCAGTTTTGGACCGAATAATTCACCCCTCCACTTT.

There are many counts of this clonotype. The chain links TRBV7-2 to TRBJ2-7; a weak D match, TRBD1 (5 bases). The V gene's germline CDR1 is SGHTA and CDR2 FQGNSA. This CDR3 comprises 15 residues. The V and J ends lost 0 bases and 0 bases respectively, with 9 bases between them. CDR3 coding DNA: TGTGCCAGCAGCTTAGCGCCAGGGCCCTCCTACGAGCAGTACTTC. This encodes CASSLAPGPSYEQYF.

This chain connects TRBV20-1 to TRBJ2-3; no reliable D call. Germline V CDR1 and CDR2: DFQATT, SNEGSKA (reference sequence). This CDR3 has 13 amino acids. V shed 3 bases and J shed 0 bases, with 7 bases lying between them. The CDR3 spells CSASGLSTDTQYF. The CDR3 DNA reads TGCAGTGCTAGCGGGCTTAGCACAGATACGCAGTATTTT.